These 13 T cell receptor beta chains share one sample of origin, sequenced in a study of PD-1 blockade in classical Hodgkin lymphoma. This table comes from immunoSEQ multiplex PCR, and its TCRdb copy is limited to in-frame clones, with some not included. Among some 100,000 clones, 80% to 95% were seen once, and the ten largest hold 2.5% to 3.5%. Each patient's relapse followed autologous stem cell transplantation, and brentuximab vedotin exposure varied. Specimen: peripheral blood mononuclear cells (PBMCs), collected at baseline. These TCRs come from a human donor with classical Hodgkin lymphoma.

DNA for the CDR3: TGTGCCAGCAGTAGCCAAGGCGCTGGGGCCAACGTCCTGACTTTC. Protein: CASSSQGAGANVLTF. This chain uses TRBV7-2 with TRBJ2-6; D not certain. The CDR3 length is 15 residues. V was clipped by 6 bases and J by 2 bases, with 11 bases between them. Germline V gene lookup returns CDR1 SGHTA and CDR2 FQGNSA.

The chain employs TRBV18 and TRBJ2-7, with D uncertain. V lost 3 bases, J lost 3 bases, and 15 bases lay in between. Germline CDR1 and CDR2: KGHSH and LQKENI. The CDR3 length is 15 residues. The CDR3 region is CASSPTIRVGYEQYF. Written as DNA, the CDR3 is TGTGCCAGCTCACCCACCATTCGGGTTGGCTACGAGCAGTACTTC.

The rearrangement uses TRBV9 and TRBJ2-2; the match to TRBD2 covers 10 bases. This CDR3 comprises 16 residues. CDR1 and CDR2 from the germline V gene are SGDLS and YYNGEE. With V trimmed by 3 bases and J by 6 bases, 8 bases remained unmatched. The CDR3 is CASSAASGSMPGELFF. In nucleotides, the CDR3 is TGTGCCAGCAGCGCCGCTAGCGGGAGTATGCCCGGGGAGCTGTTTTTT.

The gene calls are TRBV10-2 and TRBJ1-2; D not certain. Trimming took off 9 bases at V and 6 bases at J, with 14 bases between the two ends. The CDR3 runs to 12 residues. CDR1 is WSHSY and CDR2 is SAAADI in the germline V gene. The DNA of the CDR3 is TGCGCCAGTGAAGGGATGATGAATGGCTACACCTTC. Amino acid sequence: CASEGMMNGYTF.

The chain recombines TRBV10-3 with TRBJ1-5; a possible D gene is TRBD1 (6 bases). Trimming removed 4 bases at V and 7 bases at J, with 11 bases between. The CDR3 is 13 residues long. The V gene's germline CDR1 is ENHRY and CDR2 SYGVKD. The CDR3 region has the DNA TGTGCCATCAGTGCAGGGGTTGGGCAGCCCCAGCATTTT. Translated: CAISAGVGQPQHF.

As regards this clone: Other DNA sequences in the sample encode the same CDR3. V and J are TRBV5-1 and TRBJ2-3, with 13 bases lining up with TRBD2. In germline, CDR1 is SGHRS, CDR2 YFSETQ. The ends lost 0 bases at V and 3 bases at J; junction bases unmatched: 1. CDR3 length: 16 amino acids. CDR3 loop: CASSLGLAGGTDTQYF. CDR3 coding DNA: TGCGCCAGCAGCTTGGGACTAGCGGGAGGTACAGATACGCAGTATTTT.

J is TRBJ1-5 and V is TRBV6-5; 7 bases are shared with TRBD1. This CDR3 is built from 16 residues. J was trimmed by 9 bases and V by 0 bases; bases with no gene match: 11. The germline V gene has CDR1 MNHEY and CDR2 SVGAGI. CDR3 loop: CASSYSRTGTEVPQHF. The CDR3 DNA reads as TGTGCCAGCAGTTACTCACGAACCGGGACAGAGGTGCCCCAGCATTTT.

The chain recombines TRBV7-3 with TRBJ2-1, with a weak D call TRBD2 (5 bases). CDR1 SGHTA and CDR2 FQGTGA come from the germline V gene. The CDR3 is 15 amino acids. Trimming took off 2 bases at V and 8 bases at J, with 16 bases between the two ends. The CDR3 DNA reads as TGTGCCAGCAGCTTAGCGGCTAGGAGGATCCATGAGCAGTTCTTC. Amino acids: CASSLAARRIHEQFF.

The J gene is TRBJ2-1, the V gene TRBV6-1; a possible D gene is TRBD1 (5 bases). The germline CDR1 and CDR2 sequences are MNHNS and SASEGT. V dropped 5 bases and J dropped 4 bases, with 12 bases sitting between them. This CDR3 region has 14 residues. The CDR3 sequence: CASSLPDTYNEQFF. The DNA of the CDR3 is TGTGCCAGCAGTCTCCCGGACACTTACAATGAGCAGTTCTTC.

The chain is built from TRBV6-6 and TRBJ1-2, with 7 bases lining up with TRBD1. This CDR3 comprises 16 residues. Per germline, CDR1 MNHNY and CDR2 SVGAGI (reference sequence). V lost 4 bases to trimming and J lost 3 bases; unmatched junction nucleotides: 11. For the CDR3, the DNA is TGTGCCAGCAGTTTCGTACGAGGGGGCTCGGACTATGGCTACACCTTC. Its translation is CASSFVRGGSDYGYTF.

This chain connects TRBV6-5 to TRBJ2-7, with D perhaps matching TRBD1 or TRBD2 (5 bases each). The CDR3 sequence is 12 residues long. Germline CDR1 is MNHEY and CDR2 is SVGAGI. Trimming removed 8 bases from V and 5 bases from J, with 13 bases in between. CDR3 amino acids: CASEGSTHEQYF. CDR3 in DNA: TGTGCCAGCGAGGGGAGCACCCACGAGCAGTACTTC.

The gene calls are TRBV6-1 and TRBJ2-1; unclear D gene. The length of the CDR3 is 15 residues. Germline-derived CDR1 and CDR2 are MNHNS and SASEGT. V gave up 6 bases and J gave up 5 bases, with 17 bases separating them. The DNA for the CDR3 is TGTGCCAGCAGGGGAAGGGATTGGGTTCACAATGAGCAGTTCTTC. Translated, it gives CASRGRDWVHNEQFF.

The rearrangement joins TRBV19 to TRBJ2-7, with TRBD1 matching 8 bases. Losses at the gene ends were 11 bases for V and 0 bases for J; bases not matched to a gene: 15. The CDR3 has 16 amino acids. Per germline, CDR1 LNHDA and CDR2 SQIVND (reference sequence). The CDR3 region has the DNA TGTGCCTTAGGGGGGACAGGTTGGGCCAGCTCCTACGAGCAGTACTTC. Protein sequence: CALGGTGWASSYEQYF.